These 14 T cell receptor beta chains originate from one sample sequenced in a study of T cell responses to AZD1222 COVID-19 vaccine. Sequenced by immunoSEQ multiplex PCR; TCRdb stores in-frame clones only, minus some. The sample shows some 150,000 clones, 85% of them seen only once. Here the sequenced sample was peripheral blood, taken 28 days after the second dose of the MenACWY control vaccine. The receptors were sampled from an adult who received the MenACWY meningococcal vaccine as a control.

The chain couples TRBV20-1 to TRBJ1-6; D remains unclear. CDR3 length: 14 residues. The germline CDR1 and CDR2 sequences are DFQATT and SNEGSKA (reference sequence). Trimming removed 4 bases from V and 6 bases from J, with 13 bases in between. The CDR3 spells CSAIEPRGNSPLHF. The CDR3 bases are TGCAGTGCTATTGAGCCCCGGGGTAATTCACCCCTCCACTTT.

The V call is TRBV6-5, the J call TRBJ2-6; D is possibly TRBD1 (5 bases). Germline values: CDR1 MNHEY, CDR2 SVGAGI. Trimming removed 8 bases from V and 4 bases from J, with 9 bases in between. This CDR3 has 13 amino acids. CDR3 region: CASQGSGANVLTF. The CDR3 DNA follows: TGTGCCAGCCAGGGATCGGGGGCCAACGTCCTGACTTTC.

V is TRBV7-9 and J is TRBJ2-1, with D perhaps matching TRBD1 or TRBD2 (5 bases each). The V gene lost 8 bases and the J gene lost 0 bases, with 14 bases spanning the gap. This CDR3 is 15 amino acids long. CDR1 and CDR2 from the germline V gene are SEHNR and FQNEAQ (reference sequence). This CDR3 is CASATGRSSYNEQFF. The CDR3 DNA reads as TGTGCCAGCGCCACGGGGCGAAGCTCCTACAATGAGCAGTTCTTC.

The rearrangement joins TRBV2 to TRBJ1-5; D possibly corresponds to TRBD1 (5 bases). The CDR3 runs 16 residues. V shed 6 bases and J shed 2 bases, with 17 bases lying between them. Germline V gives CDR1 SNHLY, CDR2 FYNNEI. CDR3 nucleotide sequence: TGTGCCAGCAGCGCCTACGGTACGGGGCGCAATCAGCCCCAGCATTTT. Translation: CASSAYGTGRNQPQHF.

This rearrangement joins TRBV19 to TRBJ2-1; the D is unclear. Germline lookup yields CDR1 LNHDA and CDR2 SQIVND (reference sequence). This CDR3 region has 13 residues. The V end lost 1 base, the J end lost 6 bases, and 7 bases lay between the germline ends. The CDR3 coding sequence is TGTGCCAGTAGTATAGTCGGGCTCAATGAGCAGTTCTTC. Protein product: CASSIVGLNEQFF.

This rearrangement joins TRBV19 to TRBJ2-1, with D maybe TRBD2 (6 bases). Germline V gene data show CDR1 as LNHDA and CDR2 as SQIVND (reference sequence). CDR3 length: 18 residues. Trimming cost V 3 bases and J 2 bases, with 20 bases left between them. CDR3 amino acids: CASSIGAPGSPPYNEQFF. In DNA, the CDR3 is TGTGCCAGTAGTATTGGGGCCCCCGGGAGCCCCCCCTACAATGAGCAGTTCTTC. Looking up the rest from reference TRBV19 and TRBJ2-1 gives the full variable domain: DGGITQSPKYLFRKEGQNVTLSCEQNLNHDAMYWYRQDPGQGLRLIYYSQIVNDFQKGDIAEGYSVSREKKESFPLTVTSAQKNPTAFYLCASSIGAPGSPPYNEQFFGPGTRLTVL.

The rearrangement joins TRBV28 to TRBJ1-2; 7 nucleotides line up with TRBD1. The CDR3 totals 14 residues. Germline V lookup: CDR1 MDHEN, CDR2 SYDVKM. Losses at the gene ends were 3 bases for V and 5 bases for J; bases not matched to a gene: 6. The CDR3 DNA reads TGTGCCAGCAGTTTGATCAGGGGGACGTATGGCTACACCTTC. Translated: CASSLIRGTYGYTF.

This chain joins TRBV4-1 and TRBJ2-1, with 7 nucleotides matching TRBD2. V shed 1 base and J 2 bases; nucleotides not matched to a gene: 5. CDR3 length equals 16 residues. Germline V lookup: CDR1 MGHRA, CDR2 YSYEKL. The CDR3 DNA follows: TGCGCCAGCAGCCAAGCTCCTAGCGGAACCTACAATGAGCAGTTCTTC. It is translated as CASSQAPSGTYNEQFF.

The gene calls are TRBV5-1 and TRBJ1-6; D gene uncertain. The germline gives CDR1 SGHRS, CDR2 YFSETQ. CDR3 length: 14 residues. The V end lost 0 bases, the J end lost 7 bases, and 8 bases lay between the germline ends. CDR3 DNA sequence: TGCGCCAGCAGCTTGGGGGATGGGAATTCACCCCTCCACTTT. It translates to CASSLGDGNSPLHF.

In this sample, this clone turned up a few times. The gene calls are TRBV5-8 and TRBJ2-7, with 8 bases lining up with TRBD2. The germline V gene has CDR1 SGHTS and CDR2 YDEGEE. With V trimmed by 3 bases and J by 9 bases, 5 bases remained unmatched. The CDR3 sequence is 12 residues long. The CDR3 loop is CASSSGGHGQYV. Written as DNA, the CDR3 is TGTGCCAGCAGCTCGGGGGGGCATGGGCAGTACGTC.

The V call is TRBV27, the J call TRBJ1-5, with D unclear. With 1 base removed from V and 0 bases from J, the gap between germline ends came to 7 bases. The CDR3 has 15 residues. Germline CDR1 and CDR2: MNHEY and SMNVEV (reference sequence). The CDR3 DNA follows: TGTGCCAGCAGTTTATTCAGGAATAGCAATCAGCCCCAGCATTTT. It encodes CASSLFRNSNQPQHF.

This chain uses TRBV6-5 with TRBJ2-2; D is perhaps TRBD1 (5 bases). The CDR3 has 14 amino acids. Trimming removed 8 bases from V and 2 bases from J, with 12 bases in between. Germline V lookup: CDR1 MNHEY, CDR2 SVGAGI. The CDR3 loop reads CASYRRINTGELFF. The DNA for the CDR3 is TGTGCCAGCTACAGGAGAATCAACACCGGGGAGCTGTTTTTT.

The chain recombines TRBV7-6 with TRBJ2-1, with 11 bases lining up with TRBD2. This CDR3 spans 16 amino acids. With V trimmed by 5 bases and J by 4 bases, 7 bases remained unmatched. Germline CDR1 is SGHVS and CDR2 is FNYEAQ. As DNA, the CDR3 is TGTGCCAGCAGCCTACTAGCGGGAGTTAGGTACAATGAGCAGTTCTTC. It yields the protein CASSLLAGVRYNEQFF.

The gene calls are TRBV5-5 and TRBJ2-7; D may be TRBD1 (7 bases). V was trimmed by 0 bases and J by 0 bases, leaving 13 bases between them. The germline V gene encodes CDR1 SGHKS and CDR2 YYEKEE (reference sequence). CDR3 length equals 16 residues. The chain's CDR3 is CASSLVAGGTSYEQYF. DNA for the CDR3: TGTGCCAGCAGCTTGGTGGCAGGGGGGACCTCCTACGAGCAGTACTTC.